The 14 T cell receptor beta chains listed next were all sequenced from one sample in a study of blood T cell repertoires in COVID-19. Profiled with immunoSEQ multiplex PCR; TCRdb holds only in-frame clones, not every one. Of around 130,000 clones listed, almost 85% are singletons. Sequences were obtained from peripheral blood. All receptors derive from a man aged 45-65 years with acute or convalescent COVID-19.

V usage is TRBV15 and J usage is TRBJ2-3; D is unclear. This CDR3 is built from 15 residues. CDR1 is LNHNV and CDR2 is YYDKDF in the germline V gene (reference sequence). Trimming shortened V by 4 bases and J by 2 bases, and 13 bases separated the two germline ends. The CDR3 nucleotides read TGTGCCACCAGCAAAGCGTCTTTTACCACAGATACGCAGTATTTT. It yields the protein CATSKASFTTDTQYF.

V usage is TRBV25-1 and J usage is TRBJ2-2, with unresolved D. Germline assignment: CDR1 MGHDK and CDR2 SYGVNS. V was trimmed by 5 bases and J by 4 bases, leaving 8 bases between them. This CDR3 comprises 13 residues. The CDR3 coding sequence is TGTGCCAGCAGTACAGTGGTCACCGGGGAGCTGTTTTTT. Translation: CASSTVVTGELFF.

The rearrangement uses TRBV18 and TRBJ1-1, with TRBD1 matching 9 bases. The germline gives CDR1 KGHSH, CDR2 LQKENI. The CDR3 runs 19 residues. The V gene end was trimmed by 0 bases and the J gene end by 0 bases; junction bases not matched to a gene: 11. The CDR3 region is CASSPPGQGGGVMNTEAFF. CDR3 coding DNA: TGTGCCAGCTCACCACCGGGACAGGGTGGAGGGGTAATGAACACTGAAGCTTTCTTT.

CDR3 nucleotide sequence: TGTGCCAGTAGTAGGGACAGGGCTGGGGCCAACGTCCTGACTTTC. Translating gives CASSRDRAGANVLTF. The chain carries TRBV19 and TRBJ2-6; 9 positions match TRBD1. Germline-derived CDR1 and CDR2 are LNHDA and SQIVND (reference sequence). This CDR3 region has 15 residues. The V and J ends lost 4 bases and 2 bases, in that order; junction bases with no gene match: 0.

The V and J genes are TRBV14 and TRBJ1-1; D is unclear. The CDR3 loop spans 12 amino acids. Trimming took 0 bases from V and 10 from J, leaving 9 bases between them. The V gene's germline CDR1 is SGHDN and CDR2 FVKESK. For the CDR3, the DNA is TGTGCCAGCAGCCAAGATTTCCCCCTAGCTTTCTTT. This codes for CASSQDFPLAFF.

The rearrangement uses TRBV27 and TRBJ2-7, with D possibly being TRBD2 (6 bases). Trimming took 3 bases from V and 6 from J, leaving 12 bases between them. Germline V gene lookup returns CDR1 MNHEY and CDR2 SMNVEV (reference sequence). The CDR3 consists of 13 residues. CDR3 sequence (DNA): TGTGCCAGCAGTTTGCGACTAGTTTCCGAGCAGTACTTC. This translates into CASSLRLVSEQYF.

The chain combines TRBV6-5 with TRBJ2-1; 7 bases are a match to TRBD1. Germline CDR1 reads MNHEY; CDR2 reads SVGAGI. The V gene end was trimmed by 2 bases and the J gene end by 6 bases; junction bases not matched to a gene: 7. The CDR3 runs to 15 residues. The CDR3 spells CASSYGRGQVNEQFF. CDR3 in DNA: TGTGCCAGCAGTTACGGGCGAGGACAGGTCAATGAGCAGTTCTTC.

CDR3 sequence (DNA): TGTGCCAGCAGTTATAGGGGGACAGGCCCTTCATCTGAAGCTTTCTTT. It encodes CASSYRGTGPSSEAFF. This chain links TRBV11-2 with TRBJ1-1, with 8 bases lining up with TRBD1. The V gene's germline CDR1 is SGHAT and CDR2 FQNNGV. This CDR3 is 16 amino acids long. Trimming cost V 6 bases and J 6 bases; bases outside gene matches: 15.

In DNA form, the CDR3 reads TGTGCCAGCAGTTATCCCACCAACAGGGTTCCCTACGAGCAGTACTTC. It translates to CASSYPTNRVPYEQYF. V usage is TRBV6-6 and J usage is TRBJ2-7; D possibly corresponds to TRBD1 (6 bases). Germline V CDR1 and CDR2: MNHNY, SVGAGI (reference sequence). The CDR3 totals 16 residues. V shed 3 bases and J shed 2 bases, with 17 bases lying between them.

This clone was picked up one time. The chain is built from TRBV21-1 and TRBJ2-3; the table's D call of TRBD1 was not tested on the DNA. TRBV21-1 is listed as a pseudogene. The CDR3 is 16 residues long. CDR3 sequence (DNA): TGTGCCAGCAGCAAAATCCCCAAAGGGGGACAGGATACGCAGTATTTT. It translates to CASSKIPKGGQDTQYF.

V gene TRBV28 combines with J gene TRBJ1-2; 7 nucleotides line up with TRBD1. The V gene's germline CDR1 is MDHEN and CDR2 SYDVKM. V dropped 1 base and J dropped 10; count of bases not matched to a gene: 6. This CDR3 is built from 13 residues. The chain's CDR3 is CASSLSTGSDYTF. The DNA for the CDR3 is TGTGCCAGCAGTTTATCGACAGGGAGTGACTACACCTTC.

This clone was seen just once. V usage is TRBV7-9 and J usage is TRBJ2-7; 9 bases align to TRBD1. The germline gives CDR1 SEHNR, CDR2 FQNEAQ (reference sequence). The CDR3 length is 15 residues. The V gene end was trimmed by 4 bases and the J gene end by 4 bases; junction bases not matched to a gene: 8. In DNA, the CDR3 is TGTGCCAGCAGCTCCCGGGACAGGGAATTTTACGAGCAGTACTTC. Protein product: CASSSRDREFYEQYF.

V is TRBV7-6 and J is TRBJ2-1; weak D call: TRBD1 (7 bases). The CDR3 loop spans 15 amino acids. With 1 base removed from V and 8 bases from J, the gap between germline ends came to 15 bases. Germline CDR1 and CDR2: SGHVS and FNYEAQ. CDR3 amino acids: CASSLGEDRTDEQFF. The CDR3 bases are TGTGCCAGCAGCTTAGGGGAGGACAGGACGGATGAGCAGTTCTTC.

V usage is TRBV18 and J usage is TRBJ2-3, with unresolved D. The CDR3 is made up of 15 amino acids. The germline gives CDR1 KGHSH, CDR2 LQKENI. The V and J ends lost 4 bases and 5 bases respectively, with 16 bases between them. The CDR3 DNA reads TGTGCCAGCTCACGAAGACCCAGGTCAATAGATACGCAGTATTTT. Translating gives CASSRRPRSIDTQYF.